This T cell receptor (beta chain) was identified during a study of blood T cell repertoires in COVID-19. Study-level background: Whether acute or convalescent, the COVID-19 samples came from the United States, Italy and Spain. PBMCs, B-cell-depleted T cells, or T cells provided the cDNA or gDNA that made up the material.

Per the original data handling: The authors estimated nucleated cell counts from reference gene primer amplification. The protocol was immunoSEQ multiplex PCR, while the TCRdb copy is restricted to in-frame clones and leaves out a portion. The V and J calls and clone size were taken over from that table, and D and trimming were inferred from the DNA. The repertoire holds some 200,000 clones, with around 79% as singletons. This clone was counted a few times. The CDR3 has 14 amino acids. Trimming at V came to 4 bases and at J to 7 bases, leaving 7 bases not matched to a gene. Germline lookup yields CDR1 LGHDT and CDR2 YNNKEL (reference sequence).

The sequencing sample was made of peripheral blood. V gene TRBV3-1 (or the pseudogene TRBV3-2) combines with J gene TRBJ2-1; 7 bases are shared with TRBD2. The clonotype originates from a woman in her seventies with acute or convalescent COVID-19. The CDR3 DNA is TGTGCCAGCAGCCGACAGCTAGCGGCGAATGAGCAGTTCTTC. Its protein is CASSRQLAANEQFF.